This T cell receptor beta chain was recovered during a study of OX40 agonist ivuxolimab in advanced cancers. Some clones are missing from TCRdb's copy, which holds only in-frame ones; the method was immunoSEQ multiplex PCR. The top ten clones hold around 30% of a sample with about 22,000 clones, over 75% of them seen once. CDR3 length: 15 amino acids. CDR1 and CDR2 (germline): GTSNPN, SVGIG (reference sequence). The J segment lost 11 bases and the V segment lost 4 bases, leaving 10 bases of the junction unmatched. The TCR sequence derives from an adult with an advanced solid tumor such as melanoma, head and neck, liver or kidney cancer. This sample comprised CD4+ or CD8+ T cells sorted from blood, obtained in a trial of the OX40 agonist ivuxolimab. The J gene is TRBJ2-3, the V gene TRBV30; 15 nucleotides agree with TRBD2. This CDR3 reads CAWIRTSGRGWWQYF. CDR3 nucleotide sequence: TGTGCCTGGATTCGGACTAGCGGGAGGGGGTGGTGGCAGTATTTT. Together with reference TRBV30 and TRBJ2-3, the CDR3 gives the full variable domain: SQTIHQWPATLVQPVGSPLSLECTVEGTSNPNLYWYRQAAGRGLQLLFYSVGIGQISSEVPQNLSASRPQDRQFILSSKKLLLSDSGFYLCAWIRTSGRGWWQYFGPGTRLTVL.